These 2 T cell receptor beta chains were all obtained from the same sample, sequenced in a study of T cell repertoires in cytomegalovirus infection. TCRdb ran MiXCR on the reads and lists one entry per CDR3 protein. The table shows around 540,000 distinct CDR3 sequences, with 25% to 35% occurring only once. Which antigens these TCRs recognize remains unknown. Specimen: cultured PBMCs, collected from culture after CMV antigen stimulation. These receptors originate from a human donor in good health (CMV status not recorded). Some clones in this sample may be carry-over from other donors' samples.

The rearrangement uses TRBV6-1 and TRBJ2-2; D may be TRBD2 (6 bases). Trimming shortened V by 6 bases and J by 6 bases, and 26 bases separated the two germline ends. CDR3 length equals 18 residues. CDR1 and CDR2 from the germline V gene are MNHNS and SASEGT. The CDR3 here is CASSSEGRGGWKAGELFF. CDR3 nucleotide sequence: TGTGCCAGCAGCTCGGAGGGTAGGGGTGGTTGGAAGGCCGGGGAGCTGTTTTTT.

The chain links TRBV7-6 to TRBJ2-7, with 7 bases identical to TRBD1. CDR3 size: 13 residues. Germline CDR1 and CDR2: SGHVS and FNYEAQ. Germline trimming cut 6 bases from V and 7 bases from J; bases unmatched to any gene: 9. The chain's CDR3 is CASSWTGSSEQYV. The CDR3 nucleotides are TGTGCCAGCAGTTGGACAGGATCGAGTGAGCAGTACGTC.